This T cell receptor beta chain was profiled in a study of OX40 agonist ivuxolimab in advanced cancers. Across the whole study: Patients received ivuxolimab, an intravenous treatment, every 2 weeks at 0.01 to 10 mg/kg.

As regards this clone: Its antigen is still unknown.

Notes on the study in general: Expanded clones were, on average, more numerous in CD8+ T cells than in CD4+. At 0.1-3.0 mg/kg, partial responders had clonal expansion among the lowest observed. By week 6 at 0.1 to 3.0 mg/kg, blood CD4+ and CD8+ T cells had expanded clonally.

The data were produced by immunoSEQ multiplex PCR, yet TCRdb's version contains in-frame clones alone and is incomplete. This repertoire shows under 90,000 clones, 85% to 90% found once; its top ten account for over 0.75%. The TCR originated in an adult with an advanced solid tumor such as melanoma, head and neck, liver or kidney cancer. This specimen was CD4+ or CD8+ T cells sorted from blood, taken in a trial of the OX40 agonist ivuxolimab.

CDR3 sequence: CASSLAGRSIEQFF. CDR3 DNA: TGTGCCAGCAGCTTAGCGGGGCGGAGTATTGAGCAGTTCTTC. The V gene is TRBV7-6, the J gene TRBJ2-1, with a possible D match to TRBD1 (5 bases). Germline V gene sequence: CDR1 SGHVS, CDR2 FNYEAQ. The CDR3 has 14 residues. V dropped 0 bases and J dropped 9 bases, with 12 bases sitting between them.